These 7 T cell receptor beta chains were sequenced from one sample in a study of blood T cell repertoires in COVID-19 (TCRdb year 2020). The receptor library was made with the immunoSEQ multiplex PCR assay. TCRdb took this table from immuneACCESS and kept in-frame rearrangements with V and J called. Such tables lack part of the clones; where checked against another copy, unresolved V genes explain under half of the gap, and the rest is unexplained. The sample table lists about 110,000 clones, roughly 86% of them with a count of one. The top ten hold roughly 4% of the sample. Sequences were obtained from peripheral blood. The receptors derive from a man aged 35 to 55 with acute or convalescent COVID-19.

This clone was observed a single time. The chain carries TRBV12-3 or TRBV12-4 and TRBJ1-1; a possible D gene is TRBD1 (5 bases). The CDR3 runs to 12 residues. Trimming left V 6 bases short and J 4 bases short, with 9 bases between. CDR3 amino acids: CASRQGGTEAFF. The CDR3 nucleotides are TGTGCCAGCAGGCAGGGAGGCACTGAAGCTTTCTTT.

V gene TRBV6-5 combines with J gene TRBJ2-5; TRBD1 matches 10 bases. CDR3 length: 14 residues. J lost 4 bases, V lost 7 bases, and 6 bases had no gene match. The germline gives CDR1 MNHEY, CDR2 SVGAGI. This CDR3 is CASTRTGGGETQYF. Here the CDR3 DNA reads TGTGCCAGCACCCGGACAGGGGGTGGAGAGACCCAGTACTTC.

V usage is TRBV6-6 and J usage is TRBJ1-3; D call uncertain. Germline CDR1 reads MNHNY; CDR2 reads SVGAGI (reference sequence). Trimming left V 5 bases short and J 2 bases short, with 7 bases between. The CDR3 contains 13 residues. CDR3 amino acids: CASSDNTGNTIYF. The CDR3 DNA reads TGTGCCAGCAGTGACAATACTGGAAACACCATATATTTT.

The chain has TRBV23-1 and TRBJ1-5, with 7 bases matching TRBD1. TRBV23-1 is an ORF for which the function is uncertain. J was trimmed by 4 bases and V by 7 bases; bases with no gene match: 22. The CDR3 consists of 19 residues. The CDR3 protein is CASTDPFWQRGRRNQPQHF. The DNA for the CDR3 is TGCGCCAGCACCGATCCATTCTGGCAGAGGGGGCGAAGGAATCAGCCCCAGCATTTT.

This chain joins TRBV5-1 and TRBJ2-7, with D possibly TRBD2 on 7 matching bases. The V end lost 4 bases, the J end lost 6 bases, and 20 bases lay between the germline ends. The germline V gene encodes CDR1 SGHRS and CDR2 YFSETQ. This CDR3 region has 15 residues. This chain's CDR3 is CASSAATSGGLEQYF. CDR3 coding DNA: TGCGCCAGCAGCGCCGCCACATCGGGGGGCCTCGAGCAGTACTTC.

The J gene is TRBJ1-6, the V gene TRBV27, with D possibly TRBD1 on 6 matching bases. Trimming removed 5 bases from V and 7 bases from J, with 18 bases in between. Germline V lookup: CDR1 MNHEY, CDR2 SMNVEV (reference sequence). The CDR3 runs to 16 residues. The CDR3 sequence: CASSPDTGTRNSPLHF. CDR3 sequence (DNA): TGTGCCAGCAGTCCCGATACCGGGACAAGAAATTCACCCCTCCACTTT.

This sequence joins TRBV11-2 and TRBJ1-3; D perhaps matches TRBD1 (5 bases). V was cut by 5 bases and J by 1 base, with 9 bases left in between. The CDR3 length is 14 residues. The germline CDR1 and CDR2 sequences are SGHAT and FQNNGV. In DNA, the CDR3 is TGTGCCAGCAGCCCGGGGGTATCTGGAAACACCATATATTTT. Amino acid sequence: CASSPGVSGNTIYF.